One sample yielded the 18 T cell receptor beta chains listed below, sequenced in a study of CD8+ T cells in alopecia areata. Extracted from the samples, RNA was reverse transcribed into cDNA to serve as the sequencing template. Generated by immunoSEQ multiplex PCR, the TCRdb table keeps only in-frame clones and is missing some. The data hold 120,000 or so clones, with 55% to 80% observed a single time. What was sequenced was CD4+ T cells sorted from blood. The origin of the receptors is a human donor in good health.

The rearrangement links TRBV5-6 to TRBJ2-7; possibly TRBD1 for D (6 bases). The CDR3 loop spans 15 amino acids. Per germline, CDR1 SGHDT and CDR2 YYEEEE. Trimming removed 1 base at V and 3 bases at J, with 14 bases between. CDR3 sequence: CASSLLQGHNYEQYF. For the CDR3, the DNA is TGTGCCAGCAGCTTGTTACAGGGCCATAACTACGAGCAGTACTTC.

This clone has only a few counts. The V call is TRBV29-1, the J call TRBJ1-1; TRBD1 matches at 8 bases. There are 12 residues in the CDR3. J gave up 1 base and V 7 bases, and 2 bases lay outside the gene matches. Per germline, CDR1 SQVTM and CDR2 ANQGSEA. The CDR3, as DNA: TGCAGCGCCGGGACAGGGAACACTGAAGCTTTCTTT. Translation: CSAGTGNTEAFF. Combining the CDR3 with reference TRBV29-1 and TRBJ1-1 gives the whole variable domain SAVISQKPSRDICQRGTSLTIQCQVDSQVTMMFWYRQQPGQSLTLIATANQGSEATYESGFVIDKFPISRPNLTFSTLTVSNMSPEDSSIYLCSAGTGNTEAFFGQGTRLTVV.

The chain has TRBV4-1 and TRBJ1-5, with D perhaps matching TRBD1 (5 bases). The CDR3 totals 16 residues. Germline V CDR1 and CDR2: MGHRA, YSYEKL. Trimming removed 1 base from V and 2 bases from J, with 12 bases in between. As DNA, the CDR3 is TGCGCCAGCAGCCAAGCGGATGGACAACGCAATCAGCCCCAGCATTTT. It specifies CASSQADGQRNQPQHF.

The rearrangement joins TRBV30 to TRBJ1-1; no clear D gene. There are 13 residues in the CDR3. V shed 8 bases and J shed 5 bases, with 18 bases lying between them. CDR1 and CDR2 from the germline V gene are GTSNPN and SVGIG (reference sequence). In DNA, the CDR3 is TGTGCCCGCCGTCTGAGCACTCGGACTGAAGCTTTCTTT. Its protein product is CARRLSTRTEAFF.

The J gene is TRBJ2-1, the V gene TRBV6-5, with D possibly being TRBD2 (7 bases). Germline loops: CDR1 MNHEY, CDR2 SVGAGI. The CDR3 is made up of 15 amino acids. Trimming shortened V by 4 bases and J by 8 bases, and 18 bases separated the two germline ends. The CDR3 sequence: CASSSPTRGGDEQFF. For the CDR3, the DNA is TGTGCCAGCAGTTCCCCGACTAGGGGGGGTGATGAGCAGTTCTTC.

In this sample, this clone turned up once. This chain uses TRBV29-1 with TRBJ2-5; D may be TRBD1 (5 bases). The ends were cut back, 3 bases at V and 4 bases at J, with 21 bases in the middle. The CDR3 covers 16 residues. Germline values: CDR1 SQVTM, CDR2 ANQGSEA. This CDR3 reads CSVDLGYGGDRETQYF. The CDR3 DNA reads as TGCAGCGTTGATTTAGGGTATGGTGGAGACAGAGAGACCCAGTACTTC.

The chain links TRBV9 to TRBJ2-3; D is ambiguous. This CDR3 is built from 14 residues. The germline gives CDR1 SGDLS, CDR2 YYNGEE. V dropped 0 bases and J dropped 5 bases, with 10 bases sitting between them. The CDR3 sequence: CASSVAASGDTQYF. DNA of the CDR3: TGTGCCAGCAGCGTAGCAGCATCGGGAGATACGCAGTATTTT.

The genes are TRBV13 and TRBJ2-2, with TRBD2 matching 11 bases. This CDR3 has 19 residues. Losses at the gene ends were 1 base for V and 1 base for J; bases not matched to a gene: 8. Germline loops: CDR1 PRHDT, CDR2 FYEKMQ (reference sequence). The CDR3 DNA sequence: TGTGCCAGCAGCTTAGAAAGACTAGCGGGACTTATGAACACCGGGGAGCTGTTTTTT. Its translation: CASSLERLAGLMNTGELFF.

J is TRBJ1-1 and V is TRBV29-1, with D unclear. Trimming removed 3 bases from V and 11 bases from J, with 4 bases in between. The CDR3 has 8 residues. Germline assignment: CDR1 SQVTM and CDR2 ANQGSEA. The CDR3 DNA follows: TGCAGCGTTGATTCGGCTTTCTTT. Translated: CSVDSAFF. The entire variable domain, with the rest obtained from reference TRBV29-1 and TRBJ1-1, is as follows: SAVISQKPSRDICQRGTSLTIQCQVDSQVTMMFWYRQQPGQSLTLIATANQGSEATYESGFVIDKFPISRPNLTFSTLTVSNMSPEDSSIYLCSVDSAFFGQGTRLTVV.

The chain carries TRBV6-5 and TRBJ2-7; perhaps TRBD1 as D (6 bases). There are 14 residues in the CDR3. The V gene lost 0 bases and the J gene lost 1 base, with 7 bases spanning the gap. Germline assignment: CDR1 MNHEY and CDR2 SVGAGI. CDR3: CASSYSDSSYEQYF. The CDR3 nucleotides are TGTGCCAGCAGTTACTCGGACAGTTCCTACGAGCAGTACTTC.

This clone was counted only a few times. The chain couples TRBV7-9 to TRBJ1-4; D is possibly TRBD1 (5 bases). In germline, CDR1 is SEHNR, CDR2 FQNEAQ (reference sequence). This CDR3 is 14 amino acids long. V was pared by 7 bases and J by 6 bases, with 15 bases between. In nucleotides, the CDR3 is TGTGCCAGCATTCAGTTGGGGACGGATGAAAAACTGTTTTTT. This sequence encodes CASIQLGTDEKLFF. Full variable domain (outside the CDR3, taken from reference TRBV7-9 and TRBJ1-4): DTGVSQNPRHKITKRGQNVTFRCDPISEHNRLYWYRQTLGQGPEFLTYFQNEAQLEKSRLLSDRFSAERPKGSFSTLEIQRTEQGDSAMYLCASIQLGTDEKLFFGSGTQLSVL.

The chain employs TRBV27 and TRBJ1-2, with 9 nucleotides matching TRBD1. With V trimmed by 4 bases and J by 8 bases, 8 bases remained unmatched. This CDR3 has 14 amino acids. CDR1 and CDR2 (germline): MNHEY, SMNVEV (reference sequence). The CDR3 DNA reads TGTGCCAGCAGTTCTACAGGGGGCTTACGGGGCTACACCTTC. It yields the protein CASSSTGGLRGYTF.

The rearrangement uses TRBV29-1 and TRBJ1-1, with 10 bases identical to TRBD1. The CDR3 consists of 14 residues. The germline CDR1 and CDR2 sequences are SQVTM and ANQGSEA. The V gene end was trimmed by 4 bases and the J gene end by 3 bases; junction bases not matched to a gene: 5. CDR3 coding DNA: TGCAGCGTTGGGACAGGGGGTTTGTACACTGAAGCTTTCTTT. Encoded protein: CSVGTGGLYTEAFF.

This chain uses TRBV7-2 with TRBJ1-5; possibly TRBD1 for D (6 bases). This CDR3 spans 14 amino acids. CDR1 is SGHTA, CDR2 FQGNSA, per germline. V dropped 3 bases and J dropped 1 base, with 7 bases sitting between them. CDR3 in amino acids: CASSFGQSNQPQHF. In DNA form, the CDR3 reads TGTGCCAGCAGCTTCGGACAGAGCAATCAGCCCCAGCATTTT.

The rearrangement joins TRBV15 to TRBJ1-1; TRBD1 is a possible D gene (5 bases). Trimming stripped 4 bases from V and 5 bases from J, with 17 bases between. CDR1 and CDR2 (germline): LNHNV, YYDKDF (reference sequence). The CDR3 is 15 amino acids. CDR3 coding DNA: TGTGCCACCAGCACCCCGGGGGACGGAATGACTGAAGCTTTCTTT. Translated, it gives CATSTPGDGMTEAFF.

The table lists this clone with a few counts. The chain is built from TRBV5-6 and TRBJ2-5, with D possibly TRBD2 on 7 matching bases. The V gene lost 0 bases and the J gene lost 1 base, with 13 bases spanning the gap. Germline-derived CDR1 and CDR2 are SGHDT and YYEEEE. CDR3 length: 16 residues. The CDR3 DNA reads TGTGCCAGCAGCTTGGTCGCGGGGGCCTTCCAAGAGACCCAGTACTTC. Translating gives CASSLVAGAFQETQYF.

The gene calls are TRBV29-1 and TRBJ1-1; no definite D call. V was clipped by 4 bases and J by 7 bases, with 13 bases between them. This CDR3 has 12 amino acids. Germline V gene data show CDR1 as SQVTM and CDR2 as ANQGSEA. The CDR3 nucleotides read TGCAGCGTTGGCCACCCGGATGGTGAAGCTTTCTTT. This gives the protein CSVGHPDGEAFF.

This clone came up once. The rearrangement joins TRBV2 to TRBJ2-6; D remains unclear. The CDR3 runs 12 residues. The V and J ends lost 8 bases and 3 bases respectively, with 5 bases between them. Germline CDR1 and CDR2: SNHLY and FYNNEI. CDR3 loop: CASSLGANVLTF. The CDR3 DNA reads TGTGCCAGCTCTCTTGGGGCCAACGTCCTGACTTTC.